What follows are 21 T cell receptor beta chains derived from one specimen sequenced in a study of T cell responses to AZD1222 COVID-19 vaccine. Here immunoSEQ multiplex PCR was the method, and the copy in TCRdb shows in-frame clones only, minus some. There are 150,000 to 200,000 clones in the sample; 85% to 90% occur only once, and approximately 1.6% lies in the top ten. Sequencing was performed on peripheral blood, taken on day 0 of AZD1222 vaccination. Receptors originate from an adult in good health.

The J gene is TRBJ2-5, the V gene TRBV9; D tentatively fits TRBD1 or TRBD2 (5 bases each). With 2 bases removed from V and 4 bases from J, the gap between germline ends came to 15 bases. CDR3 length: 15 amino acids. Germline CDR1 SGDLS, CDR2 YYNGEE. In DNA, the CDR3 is TGTGCCAGCAGCGTGACCGGGACGCCCCTAGAGACCCAGTACTTC. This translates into CASSVTGTPLETQYF.

The chain's CDR3 is CASSSSRGGGTEAFF. The CDR3 nucleotides are TGTGCCAGTAGTTCCTCGAGGGGGGGCGGTACTGAAGCTTTCTTT. This chain uses TRBV19 with TRBJ1-1, with D possibly TRBD1 on 6 matching bases. The CDR3 is 15 residues long. Trimming took 5 bases from V and 5 from J, leaving 18 bases between them. Germline V gene sequence: CDR1 LNHDA, CDR2 SQIVND (reference sequence).

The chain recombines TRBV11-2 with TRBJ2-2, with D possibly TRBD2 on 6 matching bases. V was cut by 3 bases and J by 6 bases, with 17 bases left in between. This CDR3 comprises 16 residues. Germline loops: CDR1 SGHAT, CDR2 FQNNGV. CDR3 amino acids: CASSFRTAGPPGELFF. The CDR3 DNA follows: TGTGCCAGCAGCTTCCGGACCGCGGGGCCCCCCGGGGAGCTGTTTTTT. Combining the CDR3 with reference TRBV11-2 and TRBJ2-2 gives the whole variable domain EAGVAQSPRYKIIEKRQSVAFWCNPISGHATLYWYQQILGQGPKLLIQFQNNGVVDDSQLPKDRFSAERLKGVDSTLKIQPAKLEDSAVYLCASSFRTAGPPGELFFGEGSRLTVL.

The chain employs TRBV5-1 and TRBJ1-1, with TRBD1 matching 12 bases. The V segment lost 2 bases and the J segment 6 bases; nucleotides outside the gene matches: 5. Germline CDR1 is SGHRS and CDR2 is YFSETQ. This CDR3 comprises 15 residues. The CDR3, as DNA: TGCGCCAGCAGCTTCATGGGACAGGGGGCAGCTGAAGCTTTCTTT. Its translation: CASSFMGQGAAEAFF.

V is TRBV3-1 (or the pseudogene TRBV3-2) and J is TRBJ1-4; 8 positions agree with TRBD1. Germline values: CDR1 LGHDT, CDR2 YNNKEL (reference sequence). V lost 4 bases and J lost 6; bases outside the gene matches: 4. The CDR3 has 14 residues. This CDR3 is CASSPQGQDEKLFF. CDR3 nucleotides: TGTGCCAGCAGCCCGCAGGGACAGGATGAAAAACTGTTTTTT.

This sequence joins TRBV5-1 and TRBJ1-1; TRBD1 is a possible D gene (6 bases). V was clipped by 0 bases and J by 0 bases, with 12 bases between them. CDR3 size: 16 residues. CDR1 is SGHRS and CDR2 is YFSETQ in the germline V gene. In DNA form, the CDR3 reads TGCGCCAGCAGCTTGGGGACAGCCACCATGAACACTGAAGCTTTCTTT. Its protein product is CASSLGTATMNTEAFF.

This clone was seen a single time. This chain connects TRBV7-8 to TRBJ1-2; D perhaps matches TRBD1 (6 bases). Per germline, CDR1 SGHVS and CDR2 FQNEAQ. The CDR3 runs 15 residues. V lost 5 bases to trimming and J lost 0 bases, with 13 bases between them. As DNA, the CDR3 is TGTGCCAGCAGCCTCGACACAGGGTCTAACTATGGCTACACCTTC. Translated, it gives CASSLDTGSNYGYTF. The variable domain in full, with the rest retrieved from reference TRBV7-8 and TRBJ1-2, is GAGVSQSPRYKVAKRGQDVALRCDPISGHVSLFWYQQALGQGPEFLTYFQNEAQLDKSGLPSDRFFAERPEGSVSTLKIQRTQQEDSAVYLCASSLDTGSNYGYTFGSGTRLTVV.

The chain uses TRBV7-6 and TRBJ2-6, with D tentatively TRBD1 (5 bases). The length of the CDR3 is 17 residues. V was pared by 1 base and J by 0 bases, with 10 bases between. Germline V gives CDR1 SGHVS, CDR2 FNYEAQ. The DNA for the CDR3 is TGTGCCAGCAGCTTAGGACAGCTCCTCTCTGGGGCCAACGTCCTGACTTTC. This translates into CASSLGQLLSGANVLTF.

The CDR3 loop is CASSESDRLNQPQHF. CDR3 sequence (DNA): TGTGCCAGCAGTGAAAGCGACAGGCTTAATCAGCCCCAGCATTTT. The V gene is TRBV2, the J gene TRBJ1-5; maybe TRBD1 (6 bases). The germline V gene encodes CDR1 SNHLY and CDR2 FYNNEI. V lost 2 bases and J 4 bases, leaving 12 bases between the germline ends. The CDR3 loop spans 15 amino acids.

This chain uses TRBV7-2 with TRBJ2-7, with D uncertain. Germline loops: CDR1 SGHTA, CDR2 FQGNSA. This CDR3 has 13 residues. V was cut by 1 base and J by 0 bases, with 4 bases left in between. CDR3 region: CASSLEVSYEQYV. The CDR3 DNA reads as TGTGCCAGCAGCTTAGAAGTCTCCTACGAGCAGTACGTC.

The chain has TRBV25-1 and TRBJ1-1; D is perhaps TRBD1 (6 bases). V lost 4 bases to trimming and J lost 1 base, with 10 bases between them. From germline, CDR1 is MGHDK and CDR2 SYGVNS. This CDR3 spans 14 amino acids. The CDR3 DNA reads TGTGCCAGCAGTGTTGGACAGTCGAACACTGAAGCTTTCTTT. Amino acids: CASSVGQSNTEAFF.

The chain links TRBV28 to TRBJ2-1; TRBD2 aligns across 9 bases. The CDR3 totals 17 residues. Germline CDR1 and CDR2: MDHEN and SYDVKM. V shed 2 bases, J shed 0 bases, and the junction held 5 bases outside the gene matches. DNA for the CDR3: TGTGCCAGCAGTTTAAGACTAGCGGTGAGCTCCTACAATGAGCAGTTCTTC. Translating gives CASSLRLAVSSYNEQFF.

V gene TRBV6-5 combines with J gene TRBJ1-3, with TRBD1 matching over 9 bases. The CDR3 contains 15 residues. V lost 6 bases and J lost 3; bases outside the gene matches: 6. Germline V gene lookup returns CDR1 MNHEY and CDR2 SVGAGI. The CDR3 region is CASSPQGAFGNTIYF. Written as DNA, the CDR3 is TGTGCCAGCAGCCCACAGGGGGCGTTTGGAAACACCATATATTTT.

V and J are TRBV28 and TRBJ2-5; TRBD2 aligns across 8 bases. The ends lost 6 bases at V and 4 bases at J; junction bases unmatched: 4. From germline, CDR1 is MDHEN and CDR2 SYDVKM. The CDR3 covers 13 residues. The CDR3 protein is CASSPGGRETQYF. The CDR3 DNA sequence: TGTGCCAGCAGCCCGGGGGGGCGAGAGACCCAGTACTTC.

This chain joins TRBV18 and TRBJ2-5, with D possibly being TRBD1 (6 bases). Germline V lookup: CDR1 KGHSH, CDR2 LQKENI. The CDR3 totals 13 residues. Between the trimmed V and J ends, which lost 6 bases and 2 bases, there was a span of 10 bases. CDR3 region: CASSPDRQETQYF. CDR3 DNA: TGTGCCAGCTCCCCGGACAGACAAGAGACCCAGTACTTC.

The CDR3 sequence is CASSPGTGGLETQYF. The CDR3 coding sequence is TGTGCCAGCAGCCCCGGGACAGGGGGCCTCGAGACCCAGTACTTC. The gene calls are TRBV3-1 (or the pseudogene TRBV3-2) and TRBJ2-5, with TRBD1 matching over 12 bases. This CDR3 is built from 15 residues. The germline CDR1 and CDR2 sequences are LGHDT and YNNKEL (reference sequence). V lost 4 bases to trimming and J lost 5 bases; unmatched junction nucleotides: 5.

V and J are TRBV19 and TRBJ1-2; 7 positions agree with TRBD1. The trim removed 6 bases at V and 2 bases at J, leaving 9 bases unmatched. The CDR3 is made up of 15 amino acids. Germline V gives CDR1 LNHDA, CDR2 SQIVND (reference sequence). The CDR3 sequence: CASRSIPDRNYGYTF. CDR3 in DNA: TGTGCCAGTAGATCAATCCCGGACAGGAACTATGGCTACACCTTC.

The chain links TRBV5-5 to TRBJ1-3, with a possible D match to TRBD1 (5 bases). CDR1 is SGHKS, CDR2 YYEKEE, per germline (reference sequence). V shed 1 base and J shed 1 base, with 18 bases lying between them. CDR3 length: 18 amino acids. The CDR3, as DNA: TGTGCCAGCAGCTTGATGACAACAGGCCTGGGGTCTGGAAACACCATATATTTT. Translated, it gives CASSLMTTGLGSGNTIYF.

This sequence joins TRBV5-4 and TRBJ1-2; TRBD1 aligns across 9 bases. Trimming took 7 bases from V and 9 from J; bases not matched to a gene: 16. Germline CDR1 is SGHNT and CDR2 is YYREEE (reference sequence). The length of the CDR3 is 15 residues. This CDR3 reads CASGWSEQGARSYTF. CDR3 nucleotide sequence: TGTGCCAGCGGCTGGTCGGAACAGGGGGCTCGGAGCTACACCTTC.

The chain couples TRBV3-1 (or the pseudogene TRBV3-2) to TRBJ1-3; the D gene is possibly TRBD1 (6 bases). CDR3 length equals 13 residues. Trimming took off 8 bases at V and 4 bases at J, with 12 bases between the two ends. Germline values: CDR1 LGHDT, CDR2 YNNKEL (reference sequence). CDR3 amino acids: CASPGVAGNTIYF. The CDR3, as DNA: TGTGCCAGCCCAGGGGTCGCCGGAAACACCATATATTTT.

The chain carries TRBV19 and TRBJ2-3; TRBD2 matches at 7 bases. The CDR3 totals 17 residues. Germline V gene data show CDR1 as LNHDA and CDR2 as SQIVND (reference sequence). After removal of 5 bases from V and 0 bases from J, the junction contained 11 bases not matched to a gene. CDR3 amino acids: CASSPTGRGTSTDTQYF. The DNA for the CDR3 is TGTGCCAGTAGTCCGACGGGGCGGGGGACTAGCACAGATACGCAGTATTTT.